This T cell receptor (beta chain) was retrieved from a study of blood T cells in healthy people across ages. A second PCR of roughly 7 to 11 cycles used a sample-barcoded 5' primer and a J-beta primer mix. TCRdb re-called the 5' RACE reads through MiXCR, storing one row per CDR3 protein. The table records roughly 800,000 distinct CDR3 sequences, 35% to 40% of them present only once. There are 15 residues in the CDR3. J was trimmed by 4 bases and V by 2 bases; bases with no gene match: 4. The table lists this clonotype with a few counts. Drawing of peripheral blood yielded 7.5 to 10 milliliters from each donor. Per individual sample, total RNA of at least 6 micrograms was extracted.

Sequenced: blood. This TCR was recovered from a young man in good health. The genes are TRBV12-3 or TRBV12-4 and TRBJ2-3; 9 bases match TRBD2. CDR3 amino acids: CASSLRAGGPDTQYF. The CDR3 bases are TGTGCCAGCAGTTTAAGAGCGGGGGGCCCAGATACGCAGTATTTT.